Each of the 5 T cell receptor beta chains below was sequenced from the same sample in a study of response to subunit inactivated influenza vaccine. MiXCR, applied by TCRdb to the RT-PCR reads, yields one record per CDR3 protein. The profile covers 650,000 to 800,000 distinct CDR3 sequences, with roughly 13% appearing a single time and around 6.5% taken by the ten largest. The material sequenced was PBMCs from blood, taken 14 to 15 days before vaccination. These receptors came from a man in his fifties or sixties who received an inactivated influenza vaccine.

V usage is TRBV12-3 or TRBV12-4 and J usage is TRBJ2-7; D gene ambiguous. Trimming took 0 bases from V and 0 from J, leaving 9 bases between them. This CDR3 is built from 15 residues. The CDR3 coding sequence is TGTGCCAGCAGTTTAGCCGGCGGCTACTCCTACGAGCAGTACTTC. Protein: CASSLAGGYSYEQYF.

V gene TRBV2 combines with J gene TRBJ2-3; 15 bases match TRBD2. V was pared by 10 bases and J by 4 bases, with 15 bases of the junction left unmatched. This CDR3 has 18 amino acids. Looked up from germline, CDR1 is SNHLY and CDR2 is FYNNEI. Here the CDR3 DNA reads TGTGCCATCTGTCCGGGACTAGCGGGGGGCCAAGACCCAGATACGCAGTATTTT. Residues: CAICPGLAGGQDPDTQYF.

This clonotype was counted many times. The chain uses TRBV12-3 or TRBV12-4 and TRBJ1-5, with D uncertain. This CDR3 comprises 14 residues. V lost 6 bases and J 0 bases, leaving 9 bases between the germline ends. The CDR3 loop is CASSRDNSNQPQHF. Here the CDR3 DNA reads TGTGCCAGCAGCCGCGACAATAGCAATCAGCCCCAGCATTTT.

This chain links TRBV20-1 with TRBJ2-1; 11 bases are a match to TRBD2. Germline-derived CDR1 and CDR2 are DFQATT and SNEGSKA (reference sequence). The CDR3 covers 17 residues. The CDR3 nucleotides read TGCTGCGCTAGATCGGGACTAGCGGAGCGGGACTACAATGAGCAGTTCTTC. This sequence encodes CCARSGLAERDYNEQFF.

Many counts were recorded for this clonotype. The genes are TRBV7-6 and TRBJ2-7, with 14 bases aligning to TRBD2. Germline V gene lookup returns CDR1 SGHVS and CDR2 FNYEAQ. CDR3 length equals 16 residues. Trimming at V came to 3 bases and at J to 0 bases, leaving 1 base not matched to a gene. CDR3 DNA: TGTGCCAGCAGCTTCGGGACTAGCGGGAGCTCCTACGAGCAGTACTTC. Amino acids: CASSFGTSGSSYEQYF. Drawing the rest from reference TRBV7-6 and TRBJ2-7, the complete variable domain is GAGVSQSPRYKVTKRGQDVALRCDPISGHVSLYWYRQALGQGPEFLTYFNYEAQQDKSGLPNDRFSAERPEGSISTLTIQRTEQRDSAMYRCASSFGTSGSSYEQYFGPGTRLTVT.